These T cell receptor beta chains were read from a single sample in a study of blood T cell repertoires in COVID-19. Only in-frame clones appear in the TCRdb table, and some are missing; sequencing was by immunoSEQ multiplex PCR. This table has 200,000 to 250,000 clones, about four fifths appearing once. The specimen sequenced was PBMCs or T cells enriched from blood (not recorded which). The receptors stem from a man aged 60 to 69 who had recovered from COVID-19. Both conserved end residues are part of each CDR3. Fields, in order: J gene, clone size, D gene, V gene, CDR3 protein, CDR3 DNA. The D gene is left open where the match is weak. The listing skips clone size in some rows; elsewhere it reads once, few, many or a size class.

j_gene: TRBJ2-1
abundance: .
d_gene: TRBD1
v_gene: TRBV7-9
CDR3aa: CASTQLGIPGTGNTHEQFF
CDR3nt: TGTGCCAGCACCCAATTGGGGATACCCGGGACAGGTAATACCCATGAGCAGTTCTTC

j_gene: TRBJ1-6
abundance: .
d_gene: .
v_gene: TRBV11-2
CDR3aa: CASSSRTHNSPLHF
CDR3nt: TGTGCCAGCAGCTCCAGGACACATAATTCACCCCTCCACTTT

j_gene: TRBJ2-5
abundance: .
d_gene: TRBD1
v_gene: TRBV15
CDR3aa: CATSTGQGAAETQYF
CDR3nt: TGTGCCACCAGCACAGGACAGGGGGCGGCGGAGACCCAGTACTTC

j_gene: TRBJ2-3
abundance: .
d_gene: TRBD2
v_gene: TRBV7-2
CDR3aa: CASSQTSGGPHTQYF
CDR3nt: TGTGCCAGCAGCCAGACTAGCGGGGGGCCCCATACGCAGTATTTT

j_gene: TRBJ1-4
abundance: once
d_gene: .
v_gene: TRBV7-9
CDR3aa: CASSLTPGGEKLFF
CDR3nt: TGTGCCAGCAGCTTAACTCCAGGTGGCGAAAAACTGTTTTTT

j_gene: TRBJ1-3
abundance: .
d_gene: TRBD1
v_gene: TRBV3-1/TRBV3-2
CDR3aa: CASSQTQGAKGNTIYF
CDR3nt: TGTGCCAGCAGCCAGACACAGGGGGCTAAAGGAAACACCATATATTTT

j_gene: TRBJ1-4
abundance: once
d_gene: TRBD1
v_gene: TRBV7-9
CDR3aa: CASSSTGGSEKLFF
CDR3nt: TGTGCCAGCAGCTCGACAGGGGGGAGTGAAAAACTGTTTTTT

j_gene: TRBJ2-2
abundance: few
d_gene: TRBD2
v_gene: TRBV7-9
CDR3aa: CASSHGLDTGELFF
CDR3nt: TGTGCCAGCAGCCATGGACTAGACACCGGGGAGCTGTTTTTT

j_gene: TRBJ2-5
abundance: few
d_gene: .
v_gene: TRBV6-1
CDR3aa: CASSENSQETQYF
CDR3nt: TGTGCCAGCAGTGAAAACAGTCAAGAGACCCAGTACTTC

j_gene: TRBJ1-1
abundance: few
d_gene: .
v_gene: TRBV3-1/TRBV3-2
CDR3aa: CASSHWSVRNTEAFF
CDR3nt: TGTGCCAGCAGCCATTGGTCGGTGAGGAACACTGAAGCTTTCTTT

j_gene: TRBJ1-6
abundance: .
d_gene: TRBD1
v_gene: TRBV18
CDR3aa: CASSPGTENSPLHF
CDR3nt: TGTGCCAGCTCACCAGGGACAGAGAATTCACCCCTCCACTTT

j_gene: TRBJ1-1
abundance: .
d_gene: TRBD1
v_gene: TRBV6-5
CDR3aa: CASSYSKGQTEAFF
CDR3nt: TGTGCCAGCAGTTACTCGAAGGGACAGACTGAAGCTTTCTTT

j_gene: TRBJ2-7
abundance: .
d_gene: TRBD1
v_gene: TRBV5-1
CDR3aa: CASSTGQGSSYEQYF
CDR3nt: TGCGCCAGCAGCACGGGACAGGGGAGCTCCTACGAGCAGTACTTC